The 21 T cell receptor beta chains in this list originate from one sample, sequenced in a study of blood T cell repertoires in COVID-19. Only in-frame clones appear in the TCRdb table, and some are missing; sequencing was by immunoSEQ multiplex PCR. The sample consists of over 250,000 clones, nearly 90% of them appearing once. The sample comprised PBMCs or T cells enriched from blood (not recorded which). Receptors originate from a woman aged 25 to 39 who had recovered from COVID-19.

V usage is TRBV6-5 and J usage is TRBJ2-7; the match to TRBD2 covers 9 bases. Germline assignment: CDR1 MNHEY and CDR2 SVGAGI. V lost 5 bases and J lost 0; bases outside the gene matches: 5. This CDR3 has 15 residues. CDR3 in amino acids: CASSQGLAFSYEQYF. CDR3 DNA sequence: TGTGCCAGCAGTCAGGGACTAGCTTTCTCCTACGAGCAGTACTTC.

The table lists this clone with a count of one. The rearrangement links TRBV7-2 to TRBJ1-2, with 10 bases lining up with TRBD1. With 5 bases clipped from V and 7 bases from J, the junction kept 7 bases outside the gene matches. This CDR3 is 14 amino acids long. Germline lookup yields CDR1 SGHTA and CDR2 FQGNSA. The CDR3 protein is CASSGRQGALGYTF. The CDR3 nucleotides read TGTGCCAGCAGCGGCCGACAGGGGGCGCTTGGCTACACCTTC.

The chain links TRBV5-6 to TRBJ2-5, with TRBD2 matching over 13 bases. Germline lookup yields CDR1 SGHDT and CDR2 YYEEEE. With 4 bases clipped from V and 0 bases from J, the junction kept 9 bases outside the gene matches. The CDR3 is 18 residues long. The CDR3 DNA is TGTGCCAGCAGCCCCCGAAGGACTAGCGGGGGATACCAAGAGACCCAGTACTTC. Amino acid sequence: CASSPRRTSGGYQETQYF.

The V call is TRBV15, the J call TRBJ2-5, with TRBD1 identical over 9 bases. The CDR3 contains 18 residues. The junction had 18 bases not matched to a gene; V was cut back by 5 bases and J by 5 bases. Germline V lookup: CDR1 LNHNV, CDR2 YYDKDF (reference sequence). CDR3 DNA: TGTGCCACCAGCCGAAGGCTAAGCTCACAGGGGGCGGGGGAGACCCAGTACTTC. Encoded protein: CATSRRLSSQGAGETQYF. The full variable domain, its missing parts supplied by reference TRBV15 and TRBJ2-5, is DAMVIQNPRYQVTQFGKPVTLSCSQTLNHNVMYWYQQKSSQAPKLLFHYYDKDFNNEADTPDNFQSRRPNTSFCFLDIRSPGLGDTAMYLCATSRRLSSQGAGETQYFGPGTRLLVL.

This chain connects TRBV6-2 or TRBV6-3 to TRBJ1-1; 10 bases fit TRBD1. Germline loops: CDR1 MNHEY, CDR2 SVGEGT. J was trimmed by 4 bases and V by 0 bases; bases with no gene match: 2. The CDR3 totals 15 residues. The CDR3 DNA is TGTGCCAGCAGTTACTCGGACAGGGGGGGCACTGAAGCTTTCTTT. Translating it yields CASSYSDRGGTEAFF.

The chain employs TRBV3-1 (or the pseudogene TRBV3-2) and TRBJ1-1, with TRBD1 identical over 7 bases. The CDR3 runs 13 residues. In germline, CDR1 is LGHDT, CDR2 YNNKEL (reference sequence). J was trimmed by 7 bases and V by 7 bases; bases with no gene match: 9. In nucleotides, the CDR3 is TGTGCCAGCAACAACAGGGGTTCGGGTGAAGCTTTCTTT. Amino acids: CASNNRGSGEAFF.

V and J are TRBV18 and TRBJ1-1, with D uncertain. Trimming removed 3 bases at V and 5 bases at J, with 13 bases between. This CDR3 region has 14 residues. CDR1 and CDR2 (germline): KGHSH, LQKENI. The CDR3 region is CASSPTPTETEAFF. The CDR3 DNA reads TGTGCCAGCTCACCGACTCCCACGGAAACTGAAGCTTTCTTT.

The CDR3 DNA reads TGTGCCACCCGGGGGGCGTTAGGAGGTGGCTACACCTTC. It yields the protein CATRGALGGGYTF. The V and J genes are TRBV19 and TRBJ1-2, with D possibly TRBD1 on 6 matching bases. The germline V gene encodes CDR1 LNHDA and CDR2 SQIVND (reference sequence). The CDR3 contains 13 residues. The V gene lost 10 bases and the J gene lost 7 bases, with 19 bases spanning the gap.

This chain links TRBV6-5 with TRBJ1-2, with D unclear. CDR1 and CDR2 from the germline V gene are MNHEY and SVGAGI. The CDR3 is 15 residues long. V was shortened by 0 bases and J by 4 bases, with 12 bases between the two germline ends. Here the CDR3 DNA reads TGTGCCAGCAGTTACTCGTTCCTAGACTCCTATGGCTACACCTTC. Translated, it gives CASSYSFLDSYGYTF.

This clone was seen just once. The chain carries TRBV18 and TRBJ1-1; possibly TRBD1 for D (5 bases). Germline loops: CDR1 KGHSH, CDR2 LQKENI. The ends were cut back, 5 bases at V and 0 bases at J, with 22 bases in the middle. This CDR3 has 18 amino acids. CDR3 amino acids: CASSVGRGLPPMNTEAFF. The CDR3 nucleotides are TGTGCCAGCTCAGTCGGGCGGGGCTTACCACCCATGAACACTGAAGCTTTCTTT. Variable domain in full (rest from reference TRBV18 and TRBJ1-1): NAGVMQNPRHLVRRRGQEARLRCSPMKGHSHVYWYRQLPEEGLKFMVYLQKENIIDESGMPKERFSAEFPKEGPSILRIQQVVRGDSAAYFCASSVGRGLPPMNTEAFFGQGTRLTVV.

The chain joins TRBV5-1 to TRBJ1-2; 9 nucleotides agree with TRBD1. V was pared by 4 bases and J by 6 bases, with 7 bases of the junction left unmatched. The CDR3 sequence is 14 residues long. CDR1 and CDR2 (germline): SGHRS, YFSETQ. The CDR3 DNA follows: TGCGCCAGCAGCCCAACAGGGGGCATGGATGGCTACACCTTC. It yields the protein CASSPTGGMDGYTF.

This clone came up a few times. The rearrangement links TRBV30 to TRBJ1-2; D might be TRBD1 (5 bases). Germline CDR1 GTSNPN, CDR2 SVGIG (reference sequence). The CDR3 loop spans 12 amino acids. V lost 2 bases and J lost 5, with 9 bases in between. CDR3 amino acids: CAWSLQEYGYTF. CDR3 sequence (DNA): TGTGCCTGGAGTTTACAGGAATATGGCTACACCTTC. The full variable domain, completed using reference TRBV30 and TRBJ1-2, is SQTIHQWPATLVQPVGSPLSLECTVEGTSNPNLYWYRQAAGRGLQLLFYSVGIGQISSEVPQNLSASRPQDRQFILSSKKLLLSDSGFYLCAWSLQEYGYTFGSGTRLTVV.

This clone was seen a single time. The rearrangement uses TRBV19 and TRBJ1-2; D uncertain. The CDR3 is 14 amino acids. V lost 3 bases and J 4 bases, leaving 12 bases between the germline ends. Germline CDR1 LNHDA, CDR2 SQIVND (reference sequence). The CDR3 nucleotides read TGTGCCAGTAGTATGGCGGAGGGTGTCTATGGCTACACCTTC. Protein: CASSMAEGVYGYTF.

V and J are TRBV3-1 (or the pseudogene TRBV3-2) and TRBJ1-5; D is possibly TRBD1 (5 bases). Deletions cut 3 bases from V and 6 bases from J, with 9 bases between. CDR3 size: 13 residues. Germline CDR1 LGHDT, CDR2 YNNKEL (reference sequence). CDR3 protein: CASSQGLTQPQHF. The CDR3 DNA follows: TGTGCCAGCAGCCAGGGACTAACTCAGCCCCAGCATTTT.

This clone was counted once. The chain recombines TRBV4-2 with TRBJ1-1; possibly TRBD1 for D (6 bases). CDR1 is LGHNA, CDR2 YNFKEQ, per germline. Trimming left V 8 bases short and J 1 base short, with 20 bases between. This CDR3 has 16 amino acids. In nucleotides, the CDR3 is TGTGCCAGCCGTAGACGTCCAAGGACAGAGAACACTGAAGCTTTCTTT. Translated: CASRRRPRTENTEAFF.

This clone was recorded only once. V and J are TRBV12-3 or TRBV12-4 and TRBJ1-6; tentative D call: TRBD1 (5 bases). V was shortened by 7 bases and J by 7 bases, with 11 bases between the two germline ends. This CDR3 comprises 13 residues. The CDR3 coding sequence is TGTGCCAGCAATATAGGGGAAAATTCACCCCTCCACTTT. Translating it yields CASNIGENSPLHF.

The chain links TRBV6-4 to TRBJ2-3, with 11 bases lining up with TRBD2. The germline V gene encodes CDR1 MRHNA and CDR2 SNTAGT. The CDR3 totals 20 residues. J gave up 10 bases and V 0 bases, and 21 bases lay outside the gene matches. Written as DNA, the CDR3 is TGTGCCAGCAGTGACTCCCGATCCCTAGCGGGGGGCCTCTCCGGGCAGGCGCAGTATTTT. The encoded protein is CASSDSRSLAGGLSGQAQYF.

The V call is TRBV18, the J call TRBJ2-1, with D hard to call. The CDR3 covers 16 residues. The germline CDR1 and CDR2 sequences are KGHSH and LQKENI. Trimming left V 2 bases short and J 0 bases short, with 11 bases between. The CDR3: CASSPFPPSSYNEQFF. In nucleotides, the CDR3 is TGTGCCAGCTCACCATTTCCCCCTAGCTCCTACAATGAGCAGTTCTTC.

The CDR3 reads CASSVGGQGPDTQYF. The CDR3 DNA reads TGTGCCAGCAGTGTAGGGGGTCAGGGTCCGGATACGCAGTATTTT. The rearrangement uses TRBV28 and TRBJ2-3, with D possibly being TRBD1 (6 bases). Looked up from germline, CDR1 is MDHEN and CDR2 is SYDVKM. The CDR3 spans 15 residues. V was pared by 5 bases and J by 6 bases, with 18 bases between.

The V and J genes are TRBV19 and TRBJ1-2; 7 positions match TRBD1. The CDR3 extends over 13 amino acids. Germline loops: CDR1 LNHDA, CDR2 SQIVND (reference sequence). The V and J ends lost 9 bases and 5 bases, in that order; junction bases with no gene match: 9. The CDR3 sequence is CASLDRDLYGYTF. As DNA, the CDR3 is TGTGCCAGCTTAGACAGGGACTTGTATGGCTACACCTTC.

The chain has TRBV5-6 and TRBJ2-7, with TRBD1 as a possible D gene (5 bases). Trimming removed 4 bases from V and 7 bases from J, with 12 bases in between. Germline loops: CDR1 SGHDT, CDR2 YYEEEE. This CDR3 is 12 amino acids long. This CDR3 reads CASSAGHVEQYF. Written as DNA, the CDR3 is TGTGCCAGCAGCGCCGGACACGTGGAGCAGTACTTC.